This T cell receptor (beta chain) was found in a study of T-cell memory formation after mild COVID-19. Background on the study: TCR clustering was largely donor specific.

Findings and limits, study-wide: CD4/CD8 balance characterized clones contracting day 15 to 85, and CD4+ skew characterized later expanders. A subset of responding clones appeared in pre-infection memory, suggesting cross-reactive memory joined. Shrinking CD4+ clones were chiefly CM and EM; CD8+ ones were chiefly EMRA.

TCRdb reprocessed the 5' RACE reads via MiXCR and lists one record per CDR3 protein. The sample has more than 75,000 distinct CDR3 sequences; roughly 13% are singletons. Germline CDR1 and CDR2: LGHNA and YNFKEQ. This CDR3 has 16 amino acids. V gave up 0 bases and J gave up 11 bases; unmatched junction bases: 14. As concerns this clonotype: Its antigen remains unidentified.

This receptor was obtained from an adult woman who had mild COVID-19 (a few samples of this study predate the infection). Cell type and time point are not known. The chain uses TRBV4-2 and TRBJ2-7, with 9 bases identical to TRBD1. Sequenced sample: PBMCs or a T cell subset sorted from them (not recorded which). The CDR3 DNA is TGTGCCAGCAGCCAAGAAGGGGGGACAGGGACGGGTGGGGAGTACTTC. Its protein product is CASSQEGGTGTGGEYF.